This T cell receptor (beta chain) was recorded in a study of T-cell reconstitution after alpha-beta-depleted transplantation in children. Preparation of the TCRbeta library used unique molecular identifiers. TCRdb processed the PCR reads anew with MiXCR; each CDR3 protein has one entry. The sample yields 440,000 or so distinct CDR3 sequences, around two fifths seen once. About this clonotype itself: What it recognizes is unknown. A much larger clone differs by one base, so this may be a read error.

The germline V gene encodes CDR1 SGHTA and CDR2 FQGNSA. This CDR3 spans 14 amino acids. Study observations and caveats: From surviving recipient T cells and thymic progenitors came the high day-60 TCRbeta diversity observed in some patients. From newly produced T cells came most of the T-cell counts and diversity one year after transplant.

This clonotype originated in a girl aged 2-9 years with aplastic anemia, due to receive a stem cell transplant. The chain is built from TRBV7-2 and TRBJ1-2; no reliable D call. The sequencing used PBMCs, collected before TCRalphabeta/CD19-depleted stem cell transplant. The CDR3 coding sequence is TGTGCCAGCAGCTTAGGACGGAGTAACTGTGGCTACACCTTC. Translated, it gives CASSLGRSNCGYTF.